This T cell receptor (beta chain) appears in the sequencing data of a study of cytomegalovirus exposure and HLA in healthy donors. Primers included in the PCR were 60 Vbeta and 13 Jbeta primers. Assay used: immunoSEQ multiplex PCR; TCRdb lists only in-frame clones, some missing. Altogether about 170,000 clones are present, 75% to 90% being singletons, with the ten largest covering about 2.5%. V was trimmed by 4 bases and J by 8 bases, leaving 15 bases between them. CDR1 SGHRS and CDR2 YFSETQ come from the germline V gene. This CDR3 region has 13 residues. Findings and caveats of the study: In vitro confirmation showed a few CMV-associated chains to be CMV antigen specific. Because they were indistinguishable, some V segments, including TRBV6-2 and TRBV6-3, were excluded. The classifier reportedly diagnosed cytomegalovirus status with high specificity and sensitivity.

This clone was seen just once. As yet, its antigen is unknown. The specimen was PBMCs. This clonotype was obtained from a male donor in good health and CMV-seronegative. This chain uses TRBV5-1 with TRBJ1-1, with D uncertain. The CDR3 sequence: CASSPTGNREAFF. The DNA for the CDR3 is TGCGCCAGCAGCCCGACCGGGAATAGGGAAGCTTTCTTT.